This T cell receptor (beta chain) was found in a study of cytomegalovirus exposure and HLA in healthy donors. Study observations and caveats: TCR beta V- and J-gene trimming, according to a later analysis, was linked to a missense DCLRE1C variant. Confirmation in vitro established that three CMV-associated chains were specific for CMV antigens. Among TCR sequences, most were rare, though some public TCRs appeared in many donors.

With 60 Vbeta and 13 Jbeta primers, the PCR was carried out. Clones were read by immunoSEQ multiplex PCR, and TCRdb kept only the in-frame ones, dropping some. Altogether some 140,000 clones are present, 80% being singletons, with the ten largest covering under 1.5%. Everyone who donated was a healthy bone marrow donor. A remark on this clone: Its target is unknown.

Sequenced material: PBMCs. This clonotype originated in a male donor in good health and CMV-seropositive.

CDR3 region: CASSLLAGFNEQFF. The CDR3 nucleotides read TGTGCCAGCAGCTTACTAGCGGGGTTCAATGAGCAGTTCTTC. The genes are TRBV7-6 and TRBJ2-1, with 9 nucleotides matching TRBD2. Germline V lookup: CDR1 SGHVS, CDR2 FNYEAQ. Trimming removed 2 bases from V and 6 bases from J; junction bases left unmatched: 2. The CDR3 extends over 14 amino acids.